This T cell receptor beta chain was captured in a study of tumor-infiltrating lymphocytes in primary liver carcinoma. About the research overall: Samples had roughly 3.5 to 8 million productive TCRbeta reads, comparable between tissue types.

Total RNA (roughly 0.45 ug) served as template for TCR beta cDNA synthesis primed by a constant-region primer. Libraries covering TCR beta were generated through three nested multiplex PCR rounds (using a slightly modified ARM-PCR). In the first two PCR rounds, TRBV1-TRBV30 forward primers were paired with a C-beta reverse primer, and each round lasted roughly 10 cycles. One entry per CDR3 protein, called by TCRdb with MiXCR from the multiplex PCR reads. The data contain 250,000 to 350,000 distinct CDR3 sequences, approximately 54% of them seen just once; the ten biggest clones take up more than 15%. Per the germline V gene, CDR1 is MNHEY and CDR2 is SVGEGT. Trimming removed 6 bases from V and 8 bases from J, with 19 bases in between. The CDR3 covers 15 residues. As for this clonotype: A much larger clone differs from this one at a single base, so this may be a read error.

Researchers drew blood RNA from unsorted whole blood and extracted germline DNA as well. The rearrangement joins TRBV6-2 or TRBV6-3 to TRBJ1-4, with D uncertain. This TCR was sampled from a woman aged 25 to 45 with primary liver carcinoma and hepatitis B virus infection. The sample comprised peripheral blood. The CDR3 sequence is CASSFGSGRVEKLFF. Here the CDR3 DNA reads TGTGCCAGCAGCTTCGGGTCAGGCCGAGTAGAAAAACTGTTTTTT.